The 32 T cell receptor beta chains reported below all come from one sample, sequenced in a study of identical twins. MiXCR, run by TCRdb on the 5' RACE reads, gives a single entry per CDR3 protein. The table records about 530,000 distinct CDR3 sequences, around 15% of them present only once. This sample also belongs to another study, concerning yellow fever vaccine responses in identical twins.

The sequencing input was CD4+ T cells sorted from blood. Receptors were obtained from a woman in her late teens or twenties in good health.

The count of this clonotype is one. The V call is TRBV27, the J call TRBJ2-1, with 9 nucleotides matching TRBD2. J gave up 8 bases and V 3 bases, and 8 bases lay outside the gene matches. Germline V gene sequence: CDR1 MNHEY, CDR2 SMNVEV (reference sequence). The CDR3 is 15 residues long. CDR3 protein: CASSFGTSTSHEQFF. The DNA of the CDR3 is TGTGCCAGCAGTTTCGGGACTAGCACCAGCCATGAGCAGTTCTTC.

This clonotype has a single count. J is TRBJ2-2 and V is TRBV12-3 or TRBV12-4; unclear D gene. This CDR3 has 13 amino acids. V was trimmed by 3 bases and J by 6 bases, leaving 8 bases between them. CDR3 sequence: CASSFRYPGELFF. In nucleotides, the CDR3 is TGTGCCAGCAGTTTTCGATACCCCGGGGAGCTGTTTTTT.

In its sample, this clonotype was seen a few times. The chain carries TRBV12-3 or TRBV12-4 and TRBJ2-1; D call uncertain. The CDR3 has 12 amino acids. The ends were cut back, 5 bases at V and 7 bases at J, with 9 bases in the middle. The CDR3 DNA is TGTGCCAGCAGTGCAGACTGGAATGAGCAGTTCTTC. It yields the protein CASSADWNEQFF.

This clonotype showed up just a few times. This chain uses TRBV27 with TRBJ2-7, with D perhaps TRBD2 (5 bases). The CDR3 length is 16 residues. With 8 bases removed from V and 3 bases from J, the gap between germline ends came to 23 bases. Germline CDR1 MNHEY, CDR2 SMNVEV (reference sequence). This CDR3 reads CASSPRTVPGSYEQYF. The CDR3 coding sequence is TGTGCCAGCTCCCCCCGAACAGTGCCTGGGAGCTACGAGCAGTACTTC.

This clonotype was observed a few times. The CDR3 DNA reads as TGTGCCAGCCACCCGGAAGGGGGGATCGCGAATGGCTACACCTTC. Its protein product is CASHPEGGIANGYTF. V usage is TRBV12-3 or TRBV12-4 and J usage is TRBJ1-2, with a weak D call TRBD1 (6 bases). The CDR3 runs 15 residues. The V end lost 8 bases, the J end lost 6 bases, and 22 bases lay between the germline ends.

This clonotype was picked up a small number of times. The rearrangement uses TRBV11-2 and TRBJ2-2, with D possibly TRBD2 on 6 matching bases. Trimming took off 1 base at V and 8 bases at J, with 20 bases between the two ends. CDR1 SGHAT and CDR2 FQNNGV come from the germline V gene. The CDR3 is 17 residues long. The CDR3 DNA reads TGTGCCAGCAGCTTAGGATCCAGGGCGGCGGGATTGGGGGAGCTGTTTTTT. This codes for CASSLGSRAAGLGELFF.

The DNA for the CDR3 is TGTGCCAGCAGTTTGACAGGGGCGCTCCCCTATGGCTACACCTTC. Translating it yields CASSLTGALPYGYTF. V is TRBV12-3 or TRBV12-4 and J is TRBJ1-2, with 8 nucleotides matching TRBD1. Trimming removed 3 bases from V and 4 bases from J; junction bases left unmatched: 7. The CDR3 spans 15 residues.

The V gene is TRBV14, the J gene TRBJ1-2; tentatively, D is TRBD1 (5 bases). CDR1 and CDR2 (germline): SGHDN, FVKESK. Trimming stripped 1 base from V and 9 bases from J, with 12 bases between. The CDR3 length is 13 residues. This CDR3 is CASSQGGTKRYTF. The CDR3 DNA is TGTGCCAGCAGCCAAGGGGGGACCAAGCGCTACACCTTC.

This clonotype was picked up a small number of times. The V gene is TRBV28, the J gene TRBJ1-5; D not resolved. Between the trimmed V and J ends, which lost 7 bases and 1 base, there was a span of 14 bases. The CDR3 has 15 residues. The V gene's germline CDR1 is MDHEN and CDR2 SYDVKM. DNA of the CDR3: TGTGCCAGCACCCTGCAATGGGCCAGCAATCAGCCCCAGCATTTT. Its translation is CASTLQWASNQPQHF.

This clonotype was observed a few times. CDR3 protein: CSARDTGSWEQYF. Here the CDR3 DNA reads TGCAGTGCTAGAGATACAGGCAGCTGGGAGCAGTACTTC. The chain is built from TRBV20-1 and TRBJ2-7; TRBD1 is a possible D gene (5 bases). This CDR3 has 13 amino acids. V dropped 0 bases and J dropped 7 bases, with 13 bases sitting between them. Germline CDR1 DFQATT, CDR2 SNEGSKA (reference sequence).

This CDR3 reads CASSEGTGFTGELFF. CDR3 DNA: TGCGCCAGCAGCGAGGGGACAGGGTTCACCGGGGAGCTGTTTTTT. This chain joins TRBV5-1 and TRBJ2-2, with TRBD1 matching 9 bases. In germline, CDR1 is SGHRS, CDR2 YFSETQ. With 4 bases clipped from V and 4 bases from J, the junction kept 5 bases outside the gene matches. The CDR3 is 15 amino acids.

This clonotype has only a few counts. V usage is TRBV7-7 and J usage is TRBJ2-3, with D uncertain. The V end was cut by 1 base, the J end by 7 bases, with 18 bases between. The CDR3 consists of 16 residues. CDR1 and CDR2 from the germline V gene are SSHAT and FNYEAQ (reference sequence). CDR3 residues: CASSLGPGMNSNTQYF. The CDR3 DNA reads as TGTGCCAGCAGCTTAGGCCCTGGAATGAATTCAAATACGCAGTATTTT.

V usage is TRBV18 and J usage is TRBJ2-2; 7 nucleotides match TRBD1. This CDR3 has 15 residues. The germline gives CDR1 KGHSH, CDR2 LQKENI. The V segment lost 3 bases and the J segment 4 bases; nucleotides outside the gene matches: 5. CDR3 amino acids: CASSPPGQSTGELFF. The CDR3 nucleotides are TGTGCCAGCTCACCGCCGGGACAGTCCACCGGGGAGCTGTTTTTT. The full variable domain, rest sourced from reference TRBV18 and TRBJ2-2, is NAGVMQNPRHLVRRRGQEARLRCSPMKGHSHVYWYRQLPEEGLKFMVYLQKENIIDESGMPKERFSAEFPKEGPSILRIQQVVRGDSAAYFCASSPPGQSTGELFFGEGSRLTVL.

This clonotype has ten or more counts. V usage is TRBV4-1 and J usage is TRBJ2-1, with 10 nucleotides matching TRBD2. CDR1 is MGHRA, CDR2 YSYEKL, per germline. With V trimmed by 1 base and J by 4 bases, 1 base remained unmatched. CDR3 size: 15 residues. The CDR3 DNA reads as TGCGCCAGCAGCCAAGGGGGACTAGCGTACAATGAGCAGTTCTTC. Translating it yields CASSQGGLAYNEQFF.

This chain uses TRBV6-1 with TRBJ2-1; the D gene is possibly TRBD1 (6 bases). Trimming took off 10 bases at V and 4 bases at J, with 20 bases between the two ends. Germline V CDR1 and CDR2: MNHNS, SASEGT. CDR3 length: 15 amino acids. The CDR3 loop is CATIGNDRIYNEQFF. The CDR3 DNA is TGTGCCACCATCGGAAACGACAGGATATACAATGAGCAGTTCTTC.

This clonotype was detected only a few times. The chain couples TRBV20-1 to TRBJ2-5; 10 bases map to TRBD2. The germline V gene has CDR1 DFQATT and CDR2 SNEGSKA (reference sequence). The ends lost 3 bases at V and 4 bases at J; junction bases unmatched: 11. The CDR3 contains 16 residues. The CDR3 coding sequence is TGCAGTGCTAGTACTAGCGGGGACCCACCATTAGAGACCCAGTACTTC. Translated, it gives CSASTSGDPPLETQYF.

The V and J genes are TRBV28 and TRBJ1-5; 10 bases agree with TRBD1. CDR1 MDHEN and CDR2 SYDVKM come from the germline V gene. The CDR3 is made up of 16 amino acids. V was clipped by 6 bases and J by 6 bases; unmatched bases: 11. CDR3 amino acids: CASRQGRGQGSQPQHF. The CDR3 coding sequence is TGTGCCAGCAGGCAAGGCCGGGGACAGGGGAGTCAGCCCCAGCATTTT.

CDR3 nucleotide sequence: TGCGCCAGCAGCACCCCTACAGGGATCGGCAATGAGCAGTTCTTC. It codes for CASSTPTGIGNEQFF. This chain connects TRBV5-1 to TRBJ2-1; D is perhaps TRBD1 (6 bases). CDR1 and CDR2 (germline): SGHRS, YFSETQ. The CDR3 spans 15 residues. Between the trimmed V and J ends, which lost 4 bases and 6 bases, there was a span of 17 bases.

This clonotype was counted only a few times. The chain combines TRBV10-3 with TRBJ2-3; D might be TRBD1 (6 bases). Germline values: CDR1 ENHRY, CDR2 SYGVKD. The CDR3 runs to 12 residues. Trimming stripped 7 bases from V and 4 bases from J, with 9 bases between. The CDR3 here is CAINTGSDTQYF. The CDR3 DNA reads as TGTGCCATCAATACAGGGTCAGATACGCAGTATTTT.

The rearrangement links TRBV6-1 to TRBJ2-7; D unclear. The CDR3 consists of 12 residues. CDR1 is MNHNS, CDR2 SASEGT, per germline. V lost 0 bases, J lost 4 bases, and 4 bases lay in between. In DNA form, the CDR3 reads TGTGCCAGCAGTGAAGCGCAATACGAGCAGTACGTC. Residues: CASSEAQYEQYV.

The chain links TRBV12-3 or TRBV12-4 to TRBJ2-6; no clear D. CDR3 length: 16 residues. V lost 2 bases, J lost 1 base, and 9 bases lay in between. DNA of the CDR3: TGTGCCAGCAGTTTACAGTGGGGTTCTGGGGCCAACGTCCTGACTTTC. The encoded protein is CASSLQWGSGANVLTF.

The chain carries TRBV2 and TRBJ2-3; 11 bases agree with TRBD1. Germline trimming cut 6 bases from V and 3 bases from J; bases unmatched to any gene: 5. The CDR3 is 15 amino acids. Looked up from germline, CDR1 is SNHLY and CDR2 is FYNNEI. CDR3 residues: CASRPGTGGTDTQYF. The CDR3 nucleotides are TGTGCCAGCAGGCCCGGGACAGGGGGTACAGATACGCAGTATTTT.

The chain recombines TRBV12-3 or TRBV12-4 with TRBJ2-1; TRBD2 matches at 8 bases. The CDR3 runs 18 residues. J was trimmed by 0 bases and V by 10 bases; bases with no gene match: 17. The CDR3 DNA reads TGTGCCATCTGTTTAGATGGGGTAGCGGGATTCTCCTACAATGAGCAGTTCTTC. Its translation: CAICLDGVAGFSYNEQFF.

A single count supports this clonotype. The rearrangement uses TRBV29-1 and TRBJ2-4, with D uncertain. Deletions cut 6 bases from V and 1 base from J, with 10 bases between. The germline V gene has CDR1 SQVTM and CDR2 ANQGSEA. The CDR3 runs 13 residues. CDR3 sequence (DNA): TGCAGCGTAAGAACCGGGGCCAAAAACATTCAGTACTTC. It translates to CSVRTGAKNIQYF.

This clonotype came up a few times. The V and J genes are TRBV27 and TRBJ2-3; a weak D match, TRBD2 (6 bases). This CDR3 is 15 amino acids long. The germline V gene has CDR1 MNHEY and CDR2 SMNVEV (reference sequence). V was shortened by 2 bases and J by 5 bases, with 14 bases between the two germline ends. The CDR3 sequence is CASSLKTRRGDTQYF. CDR3 coding DNA: TGTGCCAGCAGTTTAAAGACTAGACGGGGAGATACGCAGTATTTT.

Note on this clonotype: The junction differs from germline at one of its ends, possibly a read error. The V gene is TRBV4-2, the J gene TRBJ1-6, with D unclear. CDR1 LGHNA and CDR2 YNFKEQ come from the germline V gene. The CDR3 contains 14 residues. The DNA of the CDR3 is TGTGTCAGCAGCCAATTGCAGAATAATTCACCCCTCCACTTT. Translation gives CVSSQLQNNSPLHF.

V usage is TRBV12-3 or TRBV12-4 and J usage is TRBJ1-2; 8 nucleotides agree with TRBD1. V shed 3 bases, J shed 4 bases, and the junction held 7 bases outside the gene matches. The CDR3 totals 15 residues. This CDR3 reads CASSFGTGGRYGYTF. DNA of the CDR3: TGTGCCAGCAGTTTCGGGACAGGAGGGCGCTATGGCTACACCTTC.

The rearrangement links TRBV6-5 to TRBJ2-1, with D perhaps matching TRBD1 (5 bases). The CDR3 totals 14 residues. Germline assignment: CDR1 MNHEY and CDR2 SVGAGI. V lost 2 bases to trimming and J lost 7 bases, with 12 bases between them. The CDR3 bases are TGTGCCAGCAGTTACCGGAGACAGCAGAATGAGCAGTTCTTC. Its protein is CASSYRRQQNEQFF.

This clonotype was recorded a few times. The V and J genes are TRBV28 and TRBJ2-3; 7 bases agree with TRBD2. With V trimmed by 1 base and J by 0 bases, 13 bases remained unmatched. CDR3 length: 19 residues. Per the germline V gene, CDR1 is MDHEN and CDR2 is SYDVKM. This CDR3 reads CASSLSEWVAGSSTDTQYF. The CDR3 coding sequence is TGTGCCAGCAGTTTATCGGAGTGGGTAGCGGGTTCTAGCACAGATACGCAGTATTTT.

This clonotype has more than one count but fewer than ten. The CDR3 region has the DNA TGTGCCAGCAGTTTATTTTCAGAAGCTAACTATGGCTACACCTTC. Its translation is CASSLFSEANYGYTF. The chain links TRBV12-3 or TRBV12-4 to TRBJ1-2; D uncertain. This CDR3 spans 15 amino acids. The V and J ends lost 2 bases and 0 bases respectively, with 10 bases between them.

The chain carries TRBV27 and TRBJ2-2; D uncertain. In germline, CDR1 is MNHEY, CDR2 SMNVEV (reference sequence). Trimming removed 3 bases at V and 5 bases at J, with 10 bases between. The CDR3 consists of 14 residues. This CDR3 is CASSLVVGTGELFF. CDR3 in DNA: TGTGCCAGCAGTTTGGTAGTAGGAACCGGGGAGCTGTTTTTT.

This clonotype was observed a handful of times. V usage is TRBV10-3 and J usage is TRBJ2-7, with 9 bases identical to TRBD1. The CDR3 sequence is 16 residues long. Germline V gene data show CDR1 as ENHRY and CDR2 as SYGVKD. Germline trimming cut 0 bases from V and 5 bases from J; bases unmatched to any gene: 8. CDR3 residues: CAISESGTGGGDEQYF. The CDR3, as DNA: TGTGCCATCAGTGAGTCAGGAACAGGGGGCGGAGACGAGCAGTACTTC.